This entry features one T cell receptor beta chain sequence. TCRdb's table, derived via immunoSEQ multiplex PCR, lists solely in-frame clones and lacks some. The data show around 83,000 clones, with about 88% seen just once and 7.3% held by the top ten. The CDR3 length is 11 residues. The germline V and J ends were trimmed by 5 bases and 3 bases, with 5 bases remaining between them. Germline lookup yields CDR1 MDHEN and CDR2 SYDVKM. The data stem from a study of OX40 agonist ivuxolimab in advanced cancers. The TCR originated in an adult with an advanced solid tumor such as melanoma, head and neck, liver or kidney cancer. The sample was CD4+ or CD8+ T cells sorted from blood, taken in a trial of the OX40 agonist ivuxolimab. This chain uses TRBV28 with TRBJ2-7; unclear D gene. The CDR3 is CASSTFYEQYF. CDR3 in DNA: TGTGCCAGCAGTACGTTCTACGAGCAGTACTTC.